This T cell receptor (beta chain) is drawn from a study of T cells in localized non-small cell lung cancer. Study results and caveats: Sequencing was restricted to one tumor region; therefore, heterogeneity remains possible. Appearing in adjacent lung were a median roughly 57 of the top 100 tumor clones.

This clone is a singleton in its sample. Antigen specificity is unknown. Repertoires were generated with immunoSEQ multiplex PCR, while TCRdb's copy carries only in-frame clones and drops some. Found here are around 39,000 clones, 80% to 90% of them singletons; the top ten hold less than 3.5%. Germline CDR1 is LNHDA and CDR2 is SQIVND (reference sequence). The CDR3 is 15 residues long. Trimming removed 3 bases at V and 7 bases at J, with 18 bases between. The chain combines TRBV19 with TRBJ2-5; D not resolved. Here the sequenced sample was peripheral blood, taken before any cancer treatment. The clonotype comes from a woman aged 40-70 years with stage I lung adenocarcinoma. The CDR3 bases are TGTGCCAGTAGTATCGAGGCTAACTCAGCTGTGACCCAGTACTTC. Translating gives CASSIEANSAVTQYF.